This TCR beta chain was captured by sequencing in a study of radiotherapy plus CTLA-4 blockade in lung cancer. CTLA-4 blockade using ipilimumab, together with focal radiation, was received by patients with chemo-refractory metastatic non-small-cell lung cancer. Method: immunoSEQ multiplex PCR; TCRdb's copy keeps in-frame clones and lacks some. The data hold some 67,000 clones, with about 72% observed a single time. The CDR3 spans 18 residues. With V trimmed by 0 bases and J by 0 bases, 5 bases remained unmatched. Germline V gives CDR1 LGHNA, CDR2 YSLEER. This clonotype was sampled from a human donor with non-small cell lung cancer whose response to radiotherapy plus ipilimumab could not be evaluated. Some clones in this sample may be carry-over from other donors' samples. V usage is TRBV4-3 and J usage is TRBJ2-6; 7 nucleotides match TRBD1. The sample in question was peripheral blood, obtained from a patient treated with radiotherapy plus ipilimumab. The CDR3 region is CASSQDLTGSSGANVLTF. The CDR3 DNA reads TGCGCCAGCAGCCAAGATCTGACAGGGAGCTCTGGGGCCAACGTCCTGACTTTC.